This entry lists 24 T cell receptor beta chains sequenced from one sample in a study of blood T cell repertoires in COVID-19. This table comes from immunoSEQ multiplex PCR, and its TCRdb copy is limited to in-frame clones, with some not included. The table shows 77,000 or so clones, with around 72% occurring only once. Material: peripheral blood. These receptors all stem from a human donor with acute or convalescent COVID-19. The donor label of this sample is uncertain.

V is TRBV7-2 and J is TRBJ2-2, with TRBD2 matching 8 bases. Trimming took 1 base from V and 5 from J; bases not matched to a gene: 6. CDR1 and CDR2 (germline): SGHTA, FQGNSA. This CDR3 has 16 residues. For the CDR3, the DNA is TGTGCCAGCAGCTTAGGAACGGGGGGGAGAACCGGGGAGCTGTTTTTT. Its protein is CASSLGTGGRTGELFF.

V and J are TRBV11-2 and TRBJ2-7, with a weak D call TRBD2 (6 bases). V was pared by 5 bases and J by 0 bases, with 14 bases between. CDR1 SGHAT and CDR2 FQNNGV come from the germline V gene. The CDR3 is 15 amino acids. The CDR3 spells CASSPGDRPSYEQYF. The CDR3 nucleotides are TGTGCCAGCAGCCCGGGGGACCGACCCTCCTACGAGCAGTACTTC.

The chain has TRBV19 and TRBJ1-5, with D tentatively TRBD1 (5 bases). Trimming left V 3 bases short and J 2 bases short, with 17 bases between. The CDR3 has 17 residues. CDR1 is LNHDA and CDR2 is SQIVND in the germline V gene (reference sequence). CDR3 region: CASSMVRGGLGNQPQHF. The CDR3 nucleotides are TGTGCCAGTAGTATGGTGAGGGGAGGGTTAGGCAATCAGCCCCAGCATTTT.

The gene calls are TRBV11-2 and TRBJ2-3; 7 bases are shared with TRBD2. J lost 8 bases, V lost 5 bases, and 7 bases had no gene match. Germline V CDR1 and CDR2: SGHAT, FQNNGV. The CDR3 consists of 13 residues. CDR3 residues: CASSRTSKGTQYF. DNA for the CDR3: TGTGCCAGCAGCCGGACTAGTAAGGGTACGCAGTATTTT.

V usage is TRBV2 and J usage is TRBJ1-1; 10 bases are a match to TRBD1. With 5 bases clipped from V and 10 bases from J, the junction kept 13 bases outside the gene matches. The CDR3 is made up of 15 amino acids. In germline, CDR1 is SNHLY, CDR2 FYNNEI. Here the CDR3 DNA reads TGTGCCAGCAGTCCCGGGACAGGGGTTGAAATCCGAGCTTTCTTT. Translation: CASSPGTGVEIRAFF.

V and J are TRBV5-5 and TRBJ2-7; TRBD2 might be the D (6 bases). The ends were cut back, 0 bases at V and 3 bases at J, with 13 bases in the middle. Germline loops: CDR1 SGHKS, CDR2 YYEKEE (reference sequence). The CDR3 contains 15 residues. CDR3 region: CASSLVEGRYYEQYF. The CDR3 DNA follows: TGTGCCAGCAGCTTGGTGGAGGGACGCTACTACGAGCAGTACTTC.

The J gene is TRBJ1-4, the V gene TRBV28; 8 nucleotides align to TRBD1. The CDR3 totals 17 residues. Per germline, CDR1 MDHEN and CDR2 SYDVKM. Trimming cost V 8 bases and J 0 bases; bases outside gene matches: 11. The chain's CDR3 is CASRILGQGATNEKLFF. CDR3 bases: TGTGCCAGCCGCATATTAGGACAGGGTGCAACTAATGAAAAACTGTTTTTT.

The chain has TRBV7-9 and TRBJ2-1; a possible D gene is TRBD2 (6 bases). V dropped 3 bases and J dropped 12 bases, with 12 bases sitting between them. The CDR3 runs 12 residues. Germline V gene sequence: CDR1 SEHNR, CDR2 FQNEAQ (reference sequence). The CDR3 sequence: CASSFSYGGQFF. The CDR3 bases are TGTGCCAGCAGCTTTAGTTACGGGGGGCAGTTCTTC. The full variable domain, in which reference TRBV7-9 and TRBJ2-1 provide the parts outside the CDR3, is DTGVSQNPRHKITKRGQNVTFRCDPISEHNRLYWYRQTLGQGPEFLTYFQNEAQLEKSRLLSDRFSAERPKGSFSTLEIQRTEQGDSAMYLCASSFSYGGQFFGPGTRLTVL.

V and J are TRBV28 and TRBJ2-5; 9 nucleotides match TRBD1. V shed 5 bases, J shed 5 bases, and the junction held 12 bases outside the gene matches. Germline CDR1 reads MDHEN; CDR2 reads SYDVKM. This CDR3 is 16 amino acids long. The CDR3 here is CASSLGAGTGRETQYF. The CDR3 DNA is TGTGCCAGCAGTCTTGGGGCAGGGACAGGGAGGGAGACCCAGTACTTC.

V is TRBV3-1 (or the pseudogene TRBV3-2) and J is TRBJ2-3; no firm D call. Per germline, CDR1 LGHDT and CDR2 YNNKEL (reference sequence). The CDR3 loop spans 12 amino acids. The germline V and J ends were trimmed by 3 bases and 6 bases, with 7 bases remaining between them. The CDR3 loop is CASSHLRDTQYF. CDR3 DNA: TGTGCCAGCAGCCACCTCAGGGATACGCAGTATTTT.

The V call is TRBV30, the J call TRBJ2-7, with 8 nucleotides matching TRBD1. The CDR3 is 16 residues long. V shed 1 base and J 2 bases; nucleotides not matched to a gene: 10. CDR1 is GTSNPN, CDR2 SVGIG, per germline (reference sequence). Here the CDR3 reads CAWSGGTGQETYEQYF. CDR3 coding DNA: TGTGCCTGGAGTGGGGGGACGGGACAGGAAACCTACGAGCAGTACTTC.

This CDR3 reads CASSILADFLGGTQYF. The CDR3 bases are TGTGCCAGTAGTATTCTAGCGGATTTTCTCGGAGGGACCCAGTACTTC. The J gene is TRBJ2-5, the V gene TRBV19; 7 bases line up with TRBD2. J was trimmed by 7 bases and V by 3 bases; bases with no gene match: 14. Germline V gene data show CDR1 as LNHDA and CDR2 as SQIVND (reference sequence). The CDR3 totals 16 residues.

This clone was found a few times. The chain couples TRBV19 to TRBJ1-1; a possible D gene is TRBD1 (6 bases). Trimming took 6 bases from V and 6 from J, leaving 14 bases between them. This CDR3 has 13 residues. In germline, CDR1 is LNHDA, CDR2 SQIVND (reference sequence). CDR3 protein: CASRDKGGSEAFF. In DNA form, the CDR3 reads TGTGCCAGTAGGGACAAGGGGGGGTCTGAAGCTTTCTTT.

The CDR3 loop reads CASSLPSGFPYEQFF. The CDR3 nucleotides read TGTGCCAGCAGTTTACCTAGCGGGTTCCCCTATGAGCAGTTCTTC. V gene TRBV28 combines with J gene TRBJ2-1, with TRBD2 matching 8 bases. The CDR3 is 15 amino acids. The germline CDR1 and CDR2 sequences are MDHEN and SYDVKM. V lost 2 bases, J lost 8 bases, and 8 bases stayed unmatched.

The chain links TRBV4-2 to TRBJ2-7; a weak D match, TRBD2 (6 bases). The ends were cut back, 2 bases at V and 0 bases at J, with 17 bases in the middle. Germline V CDR1 and CDR2: LGHNA, YNFKEQ. The CDR3 extends over 17 amino acids. CDR3 region: CASSQPSGTVSSYEQYF. The CDR3 coding sequence is TGTGCCAGCAGCCAACCCTCCGGGACTGTTAGCTCCTACGAGCAGTACTTC.

This clone has a single count. This chain joins TRBV23-1 and TRBJ1-2; TRBD1 matches 7 bases. TRBV23-1 is filed as an ORF, its function uncertain. The CDR3 sequence is 16 residues long. With 2 bases clipped from V and 4 bases from J, the junction kept 10 bases outside the gene matches. CDR3 amino acids: CASSQPLDRDGYGYTF. The CDR3 nucleotides are TGCGCCAGCAGTCAACCCCTCGACAGGGACGGCTATGGCTACACCTTC.

V usage is TRBV10-3 and J usage is TRBJ1-2; TRBD1 matches at 7 bases. The V gene's germline CDR1 is ENHRY and CDR2 SYGVKD. Germline trimming cut 7 bases from V and 0 bases from J; bases unmatched to any gene: 5. The CDR3 has 14 amino acids. The CDR3 region is CAINQGGANYGYTF. The DNA of the CDR3 is TGTGCCATCAACCAGGGGGGAGCTAACTATGGCTACACCTTC.

The chain is built from TRBV7-9 and TRBJ2-2, with TRBD1 matching over 10 bases. Germline V CDR1 and CDR2: SEHNR, FQNEAQ (reference sequence). This CDR3 region has 17 residues. Unmatched junction bases numbered 7, after V lost 2 bases and J lost 4 bases. For the CDR3, the DNA is TGTGCCAGCAGCTTATACGCGACAGGGGGCGTCACCGGGGAGCTGTTTTTT. Encoded protein: CASSLYATGGVTGELFF.

The chain combines TRBV5-8 with TRBJ2-7; D is possibly TRBD1 (5 bases). CDR1 is SGHTS, CDR2 YDEGEE, per germline. Trimming removed 3 bases from V and 2 bases from J, with 18 bases in between. The CDR3 sequence is 16 residues long. The CDR3, as DNA: TGTGCCAGCAGCTCTGGGCAACAGGTTACCGCCTACGAGCAGTACTTC. Its protein is CASSSGQQVTAYEQYF.

This sequence joins TRBV5-6 and TRBJ1-6, with 8 positions matching TRBD1. Germline assignment: CDR1 SGHDT and CDR2 YYEEEE. V was clipped by 4 bases and J by 10 bases; unmatched bases: 7. This CDR3 spans 14 amino acids. The CDR3 sequence: CASSPGQAGSPLHF. DNA of the CDR3: TGTGCCAGCAGCCCGGGACAGGCCGGGTCACCCCTCCACTTT.

The genes are TRBV19 and TRBJ1-5; 8 nucleotides line up with TRBD1. The CDR3 consists of 17 residues. J gave up 6 bases and V 2 bases, and 12 bases lay outside the gene matches. Germline V CDR1 and CDR2: LNHDA, SQIVND (reference sequence). This CDR3 reads CASSIQGWTGRGQPQHF. The CDR3 DNA reads as TGTGCCAGTAGTATACAGGGTTGGACAGGGAGAGGTCAGCCCCAGCATTTT.

The CDR3 loop is CASSIKGDTEAFF. The CDR3 DNA is TGTGCCAGTAGTATTAAGGGGGACACTGAAGCTTTCTTT. This sequence joins TRBV19 and TRBJ1-1; D possibly corresponds to TRBD1 (6 bases). Trimming stripped 3 bases from V and 3 bases from J, with 8 bases between. The CDR3 is 13 residues long. CDR1 LNHDA and CDR2 SQIVND come from the germline V gene (reference sequence).

The chain is built from TRBV7-2 and TRBJ1-6; 7 nucleotides match TRBD1. The junction had 6 bases not matched to a gene; V was cut back by 2 bases and J by 8 bases. From germline, CDR1 is SGHTA and CDR2 FQGNSA. This CDR3 spans 15 amino acids. CDR3 coding DNA: TGTGCCAGCAGCTTAAAAGGGGGCAATCATTCACCCCTCCACTTT. Residues: CASSLKGGNHSPLHF. Full variable domain (outside the CDR3, taken from reference TRBV7-2 and TRBJ1-6): GAGVSQSPSNKVTEKGKDVELRCDPISGHTALYWYRQSLGQGLEFLIYFQGNSAPDKSGLPSDRFSAERTGGSVSTLTIQRTQQEDSAVYLCASSLKGGNHSPLHFGNGTRLTVT.

The rearrangement links TRBV24-1 to TRBJ1-1, with D tentatively TRBD1 (5 bases). This CDR3 region has 13 residues. The V end lost 9 bases, the J end lost 1 base, and 11 bases lay between the germline ends. Germline V gene sequence: CDR1 KGHDR, CDR2 SFDVKD. The CDR3 sequence is CATSTDRNTEAFF. CDR3 DNA sequence: TGTGCCACCTCCACCGACAGGAACACTGAAGCTTTCTTT.